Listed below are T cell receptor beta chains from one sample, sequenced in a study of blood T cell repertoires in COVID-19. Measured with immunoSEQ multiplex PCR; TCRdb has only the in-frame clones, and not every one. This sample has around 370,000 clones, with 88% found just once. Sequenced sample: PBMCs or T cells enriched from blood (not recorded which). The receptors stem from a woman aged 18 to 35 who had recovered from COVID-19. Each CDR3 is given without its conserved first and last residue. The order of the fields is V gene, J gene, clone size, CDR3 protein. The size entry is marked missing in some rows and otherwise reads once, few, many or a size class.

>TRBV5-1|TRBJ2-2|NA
ASRFWYKGSDGELF
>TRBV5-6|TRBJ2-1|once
ASSSAVADSVYNEQF
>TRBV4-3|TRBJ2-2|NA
ASSQDRAGGSTGELF
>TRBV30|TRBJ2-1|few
AWSAHLEQF
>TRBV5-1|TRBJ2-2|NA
ASSFSTSGYTGELF
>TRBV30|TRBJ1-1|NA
AWGLGRLNTEAF
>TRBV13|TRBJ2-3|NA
ASSLGLAGATDTQY
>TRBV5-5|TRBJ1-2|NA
ASSLSSWRGIVYT
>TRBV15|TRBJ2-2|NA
ATSRDRGSTGELF
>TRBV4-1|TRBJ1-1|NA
ASSPTGGGTEAF
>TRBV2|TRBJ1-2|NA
ASSEMDSAYGYT
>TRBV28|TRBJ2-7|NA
ASSFREGEQY
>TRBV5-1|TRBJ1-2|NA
ASSLAVGEAYGYT